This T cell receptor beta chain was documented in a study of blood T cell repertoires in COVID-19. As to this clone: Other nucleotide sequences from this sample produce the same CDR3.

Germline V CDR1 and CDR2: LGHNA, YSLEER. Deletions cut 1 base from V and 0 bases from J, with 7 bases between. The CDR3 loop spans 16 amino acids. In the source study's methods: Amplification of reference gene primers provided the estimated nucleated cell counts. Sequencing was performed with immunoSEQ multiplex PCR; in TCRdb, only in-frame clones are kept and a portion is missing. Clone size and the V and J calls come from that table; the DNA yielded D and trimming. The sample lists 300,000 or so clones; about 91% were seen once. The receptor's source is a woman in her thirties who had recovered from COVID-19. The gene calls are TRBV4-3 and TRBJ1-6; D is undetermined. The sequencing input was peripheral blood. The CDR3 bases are TGCGCCAGCAGCCAAGCGAGGAGCTCCTATAATTCACCCCTCCACTTT. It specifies CASSQARSSYNSPLHF.